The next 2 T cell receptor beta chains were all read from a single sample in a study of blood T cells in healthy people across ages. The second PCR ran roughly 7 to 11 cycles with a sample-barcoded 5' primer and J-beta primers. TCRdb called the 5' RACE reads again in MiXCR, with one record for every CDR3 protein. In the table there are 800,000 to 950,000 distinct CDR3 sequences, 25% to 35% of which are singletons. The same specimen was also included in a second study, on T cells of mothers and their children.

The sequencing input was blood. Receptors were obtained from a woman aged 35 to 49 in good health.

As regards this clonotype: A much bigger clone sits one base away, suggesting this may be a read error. CDR3 bases: TGTGCCAGCGGCTTGGGCTATGGGGAGCAGTACTTC. It encodes CASGLGYGEQYF. This rearrangement joins TRBV7-3 to TRBJ2-7; D is uncertain. The CDR3 consists of 12 residues. Per the germline V gene, CDR1 is SGHTA and CDR2 is FQGTGA.

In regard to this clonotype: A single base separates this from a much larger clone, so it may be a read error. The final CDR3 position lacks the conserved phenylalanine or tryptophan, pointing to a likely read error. As DNA, the CDR3 is TGCAGCGTTGAAATGGGGGATAAGGATGAGCAGTTCGTC. Its protein product is CSVEMGDKDEQFV. The V call is TRBV29-1, the J call TRBJ2-1; D might be TRBD1 or TRBD2, each matching 5 bases. The ends were cut back, 2 bases at V and 8 bases at J, with 13 bases in the middle. This CDR3 is 13 amino acids long. Germline loops: CDR1 SQVTM, CDR2 ANQGSEA.